A single sample is the source of the 12 T cell receptor beta chains below, sequenced in a study of OX40 agonist ivuxolimab in advanced cancers. Repertoires were generated with immunoSEQ multiplex PCR, while TCRdb's copy carries only in-frame clones and drops some. In the table there are around 70,000 clones, around nine tenths of which are singletons. The sample was CD4+ or CD8+ T cells sorted from blood, taken in a trial of the OX40 agonist ivuxolimab. The receptors come from an adult with an advanced solid tumor such as melanoma, head and neck, liver or kidney cancer.

CDR3 bases: TGTGCCTGGAGCCCAGGGGCCCCCGTGCCCCAGCATTTT. This encodes CAWSPGAPVPQHF. V and J are TRBV30 and TRBJ1-5; D possibly corresponds to TRBD1 (6 bases). The CDR3 has 13 residues. Trimming cost V 3 bases and J 9 bases, with 15 bases left between them. Germline values: CDR1 GTSNPN, CDR2 SVGIG (reference sequence). Variable domain in full (rest from reference TRBV30 and TRBJ1-5): SQTIHQWPATLVQPVGSPLSLECTVEGTSNPNLYWYRQAAGRGLQLLFYSVGIGQISSEVPQNLSASRPQDRQFILSSKKLLLSDSGFYLCAWSPGAPVPQHFGDGTRLSIL.

V gene TRBV4-1 combines with J gene TRBJ2-3, with 9 bases matching TRBD1. This CDR3 is built from 15 residues. Trimming removed 2 bases from V and 3 bases from J; junction bases left unmatched: 3. Germline CDR1 is MGHRA and CDR2 is YSYEKL. The CDR3 DNA follows: TGCGCCAGCAGCCAAAAGGGACAGGGAACAGATACGCAGTATTTT. Its protein product is CASSQKGQGTDTQYF.

The DNA for the CDR3 is TGTGCCAGTAGTATACGACAGGGAACGTCGTTCTCCTACGAGCAGTACTTC. Its protein product is CASSIRQGTSFSYEQYF. The chain recombines TRBV19 with TRBJ2-7, with TRBD1 identical over 7 bases. CDR1 and CDR2 (germline): LNHDA, SQIVND (reference sequence). CDR3 length: 17 amino acids. V was clipped by 2 bases and J by 0 bases; unmatched bases: 10. Filled out from reference TRBV19 and TRBJ2-7, the complete variable domain reads DGGITQSPKYLFRKEGQNVTLSCEQNLNHDAMYWYRQDPGQGLRLIYYSQIVNDFQKGDIAEGYSVSREKKESFPLTVTSAQKNPTAFYLCASSIRQGTSFSYEQYFGPGTRLTVT.

The count of this clone is one. V and J are TRBV6-5 and TRBJ1-1; D gene ambiguous. Between the trimmed V and J ends, which lost 0 bases and 4 bases, there was a span of 12 bases. The CDR3 has 15 residues. Germline V gene sequence: CDR1 MNHEY, CDR2 SVGAGI. DNA for the CDR3: TGTGCCAGCAGTTACTCGACTGGGTTGGGCACTGAAGCTTTCTTT. Its translation: CASSYSTGLGTEAFF.

The chain links TRBV10-3 to TRBJ2-2; D is possibly TRBD1 or TRBD2 (6 bases each). CDR3 size: 18 residues. Germline V CDR1 and CDR2: ENHRY, SYGVKD. V gave up 3 bases and J gave up 4 bases, with 21 bases separating them. The CDR3 DNA follows: TGTGCCATCAGTGAAATAGGGGGGCCCCAAAAATTCACCGGGGAGCTGTTTTTT. Translation gives CAISEIGGPQKFTGELFF.

The genes are TRBV13 and TRBJ2-4; TRBD2 might be the D (6 bases). The CDR3 is made up of 19 amino acids. V lost 5 bases and J 0 bases, leaving 23 bases between the germline ends. The germline gives CDR1 PRHDT, CDR2 FYEKMQ (reference sequence). The CDR3 region has the DNA TGTGCCAGCAGCCATGATACCGGGGGAGAGAACCTAGCCAAAAACATTCAGTACTTC. Translating gives CASSHDTGGENLAKNIQYF.

This chain joins TRBV5-6 and TRBJ2-1, with D tentatively TRBD1 or TRBD2 (5 bases each). Trimming left V 4 bases short and J 5 bases short, with 13 bases between. The CDR3 has 14 residues. The germline CDR1 and CDR2 sequences are SGHDT and YYEEEE. In nucleotides, the CDR3 is TGTGCCAGCAGCCCAGGGTGGGGGAACAATGAGCAGTTCTTC. Encoded protein: CASSPGWGNNEQFF.

This clone was observed a handful of times. The chain is built from TRBV11-2 and TRBJ1-5; TRBD1 is a possible D gene (5 bases). Per the germline V gene, CDR1 is SGHAT and CDR2 is FQNNGV. The V gene lost 6 bases and the J gene lost 2 bases, with 11 bases spanning the gap. The CDR3 consists of 14 residues. Here the CDR3 DNA reads TGTGCCAGCAGTCCAGGGTGGGGCAATCAGCCCCAGCATTTT. It translates to CASSPGWGNQPQHF. The full variable domain, rest sourced from reference TRBV11-2 and TRBJ1-5, is EAGVAQSPRYKIIEKRQSVAFWCNPISGHATLYWYQQILGQGPKLLIQFQNNGVVDDSQLPKDRFSAERLKGVDSTLKIQPAKLEDSAVYLCASSPGWGNQPQHFGDGTRLSIL.

V gene TRBV6-1 combines with J gene TRBJ2-7; 14 positions match TRBD2. CDR3 length equals 15 residues. Germline V gene lookup returns CDR1 MNHNS and CDR2 SASEGT. V lost 3 bases to trimming and J lost 7 bases; unmatched junction nucleotides: 5. The chain's CDR3 is CASSDWGLAGDEQYF. The CDR3 DNA follows: TGTGCCAGCAGTGATTGGGGACTAGCGGGGGATGAGCAGTACTTC.

As for this clone: The same CDR3 arises from other DNA sequences in this sample as well. V gene TRBV7-9 combines with J gene TRBJ2-7, with D tentatively TRBD1 (5 bases). V was trimmed by 2 bases and J by 1 base, leaving 6 bases between them. The germline CDR1 and CDR2 sequences are SEHNR and FQNEAQ (reference sequence). The CDR3 consists of 13 residues. The chain's CDR3 is CASSLPGSYEQYF. The CDR3 region has the DNA TGTGCCAGCAGCTTACCAGGGTCCTACGAGCAGTACTTC.

The count of this clone is one. The chain combines TRBV6-1 with TRBJ2-3; no reliable D call. This CDR3 contains 15 residues. Germline V CDR1 and CDR2: MNHNS, SASEGT. The V and J ends lost 0 bases and 4 bases respectively, with 11 bases between them. Written as DNA, the CDR3 is TGTGCCAGCAGTGAAGCGGTTATCCTGTCAGATACGCAGTATTTT. It codes for CASSEAVILSDTQYF.

The genes are TRBV15 and TRBJ2-1, with 11 bases that match TRBD1. Germline lookup yields CDR1 LNHNV and CDR2 YYDKDF (reference sequence). V was pared by 9 bases and J by 8 bases, with 6 bases of the junction left unmatched. CDR3 length equals 13 residues. The DNA for the CDR3 is TGTGCCACTATGGGACAGGGGGTGGATGAGCAGTTCTTC. Protein: CATMGQGVDEQFF.